The text below deals with one T cell receptor beta chain. Its antigen is not identified. This sample is drawn from a study of PD-1 blockade in classical Hodgkin lymphoma. The germline CDR1 and CDR2 sequences are SGHRS and YFSETQ. Trimming stripped 1 base from V and 6 bases from J, with 12 bases between. The CDR3 totals 14 residues. Method: immunoSEQ multiplex PCR; TCRdb's copy keeps in-frame clones and lacks some. The table includes about 47,000 clones, around 80% detected once. Time point here: cycle 4 day 1 (C4D1), after less than 7 weeks of nivolumab. Every patient was affected by relapse after autologous stem cell transplantation, while exposure to brentuximab vedotin was not uniform. The patients, who had relapsed/refractory classical Hodgkin lymphoma, achieved best responses of complete response, partial response or progressive disease. Whole-study results and caveats: Complete responders showed a baseline diversity that resembled the diversity of newly diagnosed patients.

The source material was peripheral blood mononuclear cells (PBMCs), sampled before the fourth cycle of nivolumab. V gene TRBV5-1 combines with J gene TRBJ2-3, with D possibly being TRBD2 (6 bases). The origin of this receptor is a human donor with classical Hodgkin lymphoma. Here the CDR3 reads CASSLNPGVDTQYF. CDR3 coding DNA: TGCGCCAGCAGCTTGAATCCGGGAGTCGATACGCAGTATTTT.